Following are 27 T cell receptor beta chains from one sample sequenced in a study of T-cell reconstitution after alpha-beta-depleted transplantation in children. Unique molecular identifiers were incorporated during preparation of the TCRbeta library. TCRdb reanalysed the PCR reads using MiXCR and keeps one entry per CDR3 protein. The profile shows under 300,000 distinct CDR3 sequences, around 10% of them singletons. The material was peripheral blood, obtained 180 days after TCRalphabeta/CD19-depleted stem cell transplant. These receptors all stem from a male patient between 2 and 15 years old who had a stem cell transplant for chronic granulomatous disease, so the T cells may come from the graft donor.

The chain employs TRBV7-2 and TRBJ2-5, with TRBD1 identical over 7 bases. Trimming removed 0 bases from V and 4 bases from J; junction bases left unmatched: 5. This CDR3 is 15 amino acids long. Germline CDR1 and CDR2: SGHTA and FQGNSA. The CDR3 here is CASSLATGAGETQYF. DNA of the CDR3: TGTGCCAGCAGCTTAGCTACAGGGGCCGGAGAGACCCAGTACTTC.

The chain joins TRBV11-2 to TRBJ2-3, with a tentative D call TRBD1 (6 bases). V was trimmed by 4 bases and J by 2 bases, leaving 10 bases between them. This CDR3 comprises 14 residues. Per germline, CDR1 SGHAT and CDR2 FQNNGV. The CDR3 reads CASSSTGITDTQYF. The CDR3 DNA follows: TGTGCCAGCAGCTCGACAGGAATCACAGATACGCAGTATTTT.

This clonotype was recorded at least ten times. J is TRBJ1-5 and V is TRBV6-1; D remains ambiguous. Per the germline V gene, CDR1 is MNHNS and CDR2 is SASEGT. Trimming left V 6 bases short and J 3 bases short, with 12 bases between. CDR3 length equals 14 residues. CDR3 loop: CASSNGLANQPQHF. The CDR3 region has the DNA TGTGCCAGCAGCAACGGTTTAGCCAATCAGCCCCAGCATTTT.

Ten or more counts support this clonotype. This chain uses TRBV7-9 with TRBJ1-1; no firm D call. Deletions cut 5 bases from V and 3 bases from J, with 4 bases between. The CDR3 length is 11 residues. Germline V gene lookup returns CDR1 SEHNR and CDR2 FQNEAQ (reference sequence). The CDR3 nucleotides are TGTGCCAGCAGCCGAGACACTGAAGCTTTCTTT. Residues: CASSRDTEAFF.

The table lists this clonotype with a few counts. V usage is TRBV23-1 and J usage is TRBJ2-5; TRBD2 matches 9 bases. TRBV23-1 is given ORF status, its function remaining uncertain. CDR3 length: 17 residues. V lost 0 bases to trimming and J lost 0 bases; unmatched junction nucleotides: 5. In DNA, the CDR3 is TGCGCCAGCAGTCAATCGCGACTAGCGGAAGACCAAGAGACCCAGTACTTC. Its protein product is CASSQSRLAEDQETQYF.

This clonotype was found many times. The CDR3 loop reads CASGVVGRGNEQFF. The CDR3 bases are TGTGCTAGTGGTGTCGTAGGGCGGGGCAATGAGCAGTTCTTC. V is TRBV12-5 and J is TRBJ2-1; a possible D gene is TRBD2 (6 bases). Per the germline V gene, CDR1 is LGHNT and CDR2 is FRNRAP. The CDR3 is 14 amino acids. Trimming stripped 5 bases from V and 6 bases from J, with 14 bases between.

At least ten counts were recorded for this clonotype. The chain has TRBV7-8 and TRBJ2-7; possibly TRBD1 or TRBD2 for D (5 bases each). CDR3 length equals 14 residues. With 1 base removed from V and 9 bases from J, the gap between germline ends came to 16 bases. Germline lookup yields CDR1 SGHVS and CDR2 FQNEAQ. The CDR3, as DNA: TGTGCCAGCAGCTTAGAGACCGGGACCCTACGGCAGTACTTC. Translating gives CASSLETGTLRQYF.

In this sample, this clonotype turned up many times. In nucleotides, the CDR3 is TGTGCCAGCGGGGGGCAAGGTATCTACAATGAGCAGTTCTTC. This encodes CASGGQGIYNEQFF. The gene calls are TRBV27 and TRBJ2-1; D assignment may be TRBD1 or TRBD2 (6 bases each). CDR1 and CDR2 from the germline V gene are MNHEY and SMNVEV (reference sequence). This CDR3 region has 14 residues. V was clipped by 8 bases and J by 3 bases, with 14 bases between them.

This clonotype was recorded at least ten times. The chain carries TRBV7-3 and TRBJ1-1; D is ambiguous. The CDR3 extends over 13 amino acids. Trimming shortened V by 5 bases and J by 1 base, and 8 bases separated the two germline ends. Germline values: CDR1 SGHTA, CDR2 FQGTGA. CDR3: CASSRMGNTEAFF. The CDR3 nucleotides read TGTGCCAGCAGCCGAATGGGGAACACTGAAGCTTTCTTT.

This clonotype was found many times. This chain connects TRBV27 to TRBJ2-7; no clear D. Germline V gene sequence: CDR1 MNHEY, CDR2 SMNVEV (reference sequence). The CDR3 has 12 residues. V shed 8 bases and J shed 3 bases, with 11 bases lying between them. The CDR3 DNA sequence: TGTGCCAGCCGCACGACTGGCTACGAGCAGTACTTC. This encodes CASRTTGYEQYF.

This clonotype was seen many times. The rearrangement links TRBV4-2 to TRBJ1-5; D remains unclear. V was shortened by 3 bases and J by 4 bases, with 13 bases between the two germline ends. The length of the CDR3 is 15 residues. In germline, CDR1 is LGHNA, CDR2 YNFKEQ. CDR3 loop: CASSHRDRGNQPQHF. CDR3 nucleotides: TGTGCCAGCAGCCACCGAGACCGGGGAAATCAGCCCCAGCATTTT.

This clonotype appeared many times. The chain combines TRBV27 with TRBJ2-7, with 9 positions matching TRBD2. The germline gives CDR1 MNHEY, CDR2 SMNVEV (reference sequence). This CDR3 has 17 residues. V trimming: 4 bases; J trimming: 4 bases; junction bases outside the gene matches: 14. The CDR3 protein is CASSYVGGGGALYEQYF. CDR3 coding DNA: TGTGCCAGCAGTTACGTCGGAGGCGGGGGGGCCCTATACGAGCAGTACTTC.

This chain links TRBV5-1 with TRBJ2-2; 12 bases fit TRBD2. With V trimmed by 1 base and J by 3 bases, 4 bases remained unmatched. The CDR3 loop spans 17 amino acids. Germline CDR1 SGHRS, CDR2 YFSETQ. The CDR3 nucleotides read TGCGCCAGCAGCTTGTCTAGCGGGAGGGTCGACACCGGGGAGCTGTTTTTT. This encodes CASSLSSGRVDTGELFF. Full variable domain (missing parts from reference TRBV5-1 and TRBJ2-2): KAGVTQTPRYLIKTRGQQVTLSCSPISGHRSVSWYQQTPGQGLQFLFEYFSETQRNKGNFPGRFSGRQFSNSRSEMNVSTLELGDSALYLCASSLSSGRVDTGELFFGEGSRLTVL.

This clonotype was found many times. Here the CDR3 reads CAIQTSGGVDTQYF. For the CDR3, the DNA is TGTGCCATCCAGACTAGCGGGGGCGTAGATACGCAGTATTTT. The chain couples TRBV10-3 to TRBJ2-3; 12 bases map to TRBD2. Germline values: CDR1 ENHRY, CDR2 SYGVKD. Losses at the gene ends were 8 bases for V and 5 bases for J; bases not matched to a gene: 5. This CDR3 comprises 14 residues.

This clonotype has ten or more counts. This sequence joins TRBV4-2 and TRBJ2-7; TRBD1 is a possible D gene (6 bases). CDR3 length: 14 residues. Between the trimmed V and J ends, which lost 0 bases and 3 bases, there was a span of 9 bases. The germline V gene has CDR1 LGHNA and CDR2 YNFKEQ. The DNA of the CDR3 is TGTGCCAGCAGCCAAGATGGCAGGGGCTACGAGCAGTACTTC. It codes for CASSQDGRGYEQYF.

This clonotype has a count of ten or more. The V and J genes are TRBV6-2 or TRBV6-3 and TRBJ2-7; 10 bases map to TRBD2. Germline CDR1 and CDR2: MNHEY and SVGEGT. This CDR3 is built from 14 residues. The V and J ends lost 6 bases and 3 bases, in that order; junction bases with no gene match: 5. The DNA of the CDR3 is TGTGCCAGCAGGTCTAGCGGGAGAGTCTACGAGCAGTACTTC. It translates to CASRSSGRVYEQYF.

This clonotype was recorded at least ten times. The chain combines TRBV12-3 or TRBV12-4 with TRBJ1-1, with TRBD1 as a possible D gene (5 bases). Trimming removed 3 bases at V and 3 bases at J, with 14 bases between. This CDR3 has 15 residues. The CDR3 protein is CASSFNRFPDTEAFF. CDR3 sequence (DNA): TGTGCCAGCAGTTTTAACAGGTTCCCTGACACTGAAGCTTTCTTT.

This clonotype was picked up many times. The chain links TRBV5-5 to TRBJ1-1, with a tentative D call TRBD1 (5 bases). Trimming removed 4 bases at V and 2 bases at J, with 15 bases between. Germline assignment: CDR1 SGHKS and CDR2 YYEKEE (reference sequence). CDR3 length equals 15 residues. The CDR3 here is CASSQHGHLNTEAFF. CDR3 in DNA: TGTGCCAGCAGCCAGCACGGACACCTTAACACTGAAGCTTTCTTT.

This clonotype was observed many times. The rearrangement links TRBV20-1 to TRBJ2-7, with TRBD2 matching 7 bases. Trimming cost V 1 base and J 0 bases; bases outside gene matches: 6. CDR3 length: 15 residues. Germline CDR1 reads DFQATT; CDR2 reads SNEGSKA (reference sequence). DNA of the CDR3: TGCAGTGCTAGAGGGGAGCGGGAAAGCTCCTACGAGCAGTACTTC. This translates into CSARGERESSYEQYF.

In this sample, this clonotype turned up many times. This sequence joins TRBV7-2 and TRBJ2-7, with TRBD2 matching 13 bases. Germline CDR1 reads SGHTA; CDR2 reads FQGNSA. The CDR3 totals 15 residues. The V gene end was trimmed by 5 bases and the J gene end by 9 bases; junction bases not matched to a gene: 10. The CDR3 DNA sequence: TGTGCCAGCAGCGCCATACTAGCGGGGGGGGGTGTGCAGTACTTC. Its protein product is CASSAILAGGGVQYF.

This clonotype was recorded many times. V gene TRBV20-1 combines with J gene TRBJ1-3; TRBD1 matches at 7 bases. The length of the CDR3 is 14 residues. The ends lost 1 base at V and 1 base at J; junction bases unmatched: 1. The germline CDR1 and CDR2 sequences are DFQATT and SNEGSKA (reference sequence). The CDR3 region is CSARATGSGNTIYF. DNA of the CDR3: TGCAGTGCTAGAGCGACAGGGTCTGGAAACACCATATATTTT.

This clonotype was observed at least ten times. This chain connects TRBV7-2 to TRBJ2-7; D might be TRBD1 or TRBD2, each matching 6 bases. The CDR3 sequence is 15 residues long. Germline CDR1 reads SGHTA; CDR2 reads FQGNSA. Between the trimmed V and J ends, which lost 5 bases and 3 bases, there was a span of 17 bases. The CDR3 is CASSAGRDIYYEQYF. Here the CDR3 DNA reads TGTGCCAGCAGCGCCGGGCGGGACATATACTACGAGCAGTACTTC.

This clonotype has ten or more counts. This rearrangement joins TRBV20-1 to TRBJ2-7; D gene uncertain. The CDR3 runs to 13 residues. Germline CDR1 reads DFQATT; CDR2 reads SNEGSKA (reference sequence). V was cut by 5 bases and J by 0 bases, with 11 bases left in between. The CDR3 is CSASRTSSYEQYF. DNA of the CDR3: TGCAGTGCTTCCCGGACCAGCTCCTACGAGCAGTACTTC.

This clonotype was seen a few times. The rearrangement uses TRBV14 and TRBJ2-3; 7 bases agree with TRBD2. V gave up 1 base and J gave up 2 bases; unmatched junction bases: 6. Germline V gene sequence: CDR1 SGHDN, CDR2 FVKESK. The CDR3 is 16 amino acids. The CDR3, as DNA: TGTGCCAGCAGCCAAGTGGGGGGACTACACACAGATACGCAGTATTTT. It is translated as CASSQVGGLHTDTQYF.

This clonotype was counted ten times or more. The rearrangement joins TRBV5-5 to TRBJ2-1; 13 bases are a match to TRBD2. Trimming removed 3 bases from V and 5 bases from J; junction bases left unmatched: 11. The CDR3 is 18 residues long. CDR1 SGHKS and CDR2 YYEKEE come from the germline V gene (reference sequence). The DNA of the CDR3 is TGTGCCAGCAGCTCCGGGACTAGCGGGATCGACGGAAACAATGAGCAGTTCTTC. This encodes CASSSGTSGIDGNNEQFF.

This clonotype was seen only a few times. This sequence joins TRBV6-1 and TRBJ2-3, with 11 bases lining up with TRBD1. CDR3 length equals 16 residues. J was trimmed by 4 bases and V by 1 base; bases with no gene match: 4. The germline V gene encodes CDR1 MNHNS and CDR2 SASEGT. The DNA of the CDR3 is TGTGCCAGCAGTGAAGATCCGGGACAGGGGGCAGATACGCAGTATTTT. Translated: CASSEDPGQGADTQYF.

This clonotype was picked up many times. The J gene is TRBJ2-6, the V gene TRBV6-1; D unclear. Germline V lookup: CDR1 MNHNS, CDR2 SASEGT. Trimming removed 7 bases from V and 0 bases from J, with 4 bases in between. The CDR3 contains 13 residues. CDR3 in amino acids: CASKVSGANVLTF. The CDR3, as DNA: TGTGCCAGCAAAGTCTCTGGGGCCAACGTCCTGACTTTC.